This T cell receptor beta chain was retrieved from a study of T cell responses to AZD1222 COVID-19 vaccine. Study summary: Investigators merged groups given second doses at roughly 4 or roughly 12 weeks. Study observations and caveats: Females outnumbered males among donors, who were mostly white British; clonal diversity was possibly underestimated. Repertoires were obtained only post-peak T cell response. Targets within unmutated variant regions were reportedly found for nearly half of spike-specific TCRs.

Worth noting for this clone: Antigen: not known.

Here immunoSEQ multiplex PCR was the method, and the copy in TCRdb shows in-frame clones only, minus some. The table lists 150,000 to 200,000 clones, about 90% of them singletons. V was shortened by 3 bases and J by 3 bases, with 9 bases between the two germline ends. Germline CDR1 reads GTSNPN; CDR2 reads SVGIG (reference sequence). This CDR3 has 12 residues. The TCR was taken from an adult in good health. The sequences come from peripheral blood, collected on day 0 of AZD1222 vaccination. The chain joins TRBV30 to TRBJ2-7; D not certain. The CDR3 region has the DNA TGTGCCTGGAGGGTAGATTACTACGAGCAGTACTTC. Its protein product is CAWRVDYYEQYF.